Listed below are T cell receptor beta chains from one sample, sequenced in a study of tumor-infiltrating lymphocytes in primary liver carcinoma. One entry per CDR3 protein, called by TCRdb with MiXCR from the multiplex PCR reads. The sample shows about 300,000 distinct CDR3 sequences, roughly 60% of them seen only once. Sample: peripheral blood. Every receptor here comes from a man aged 40-49 years with primary liver carcinoma and hepatitis B virus infection. CDR3s include the opening cysteine and the closing phenylalanine or tryptophan. Fields, in order: D gene, V gene, clone size, J gene, CDR3 protein, CDR3 DNA. The D gene is left open where the match is weak. Not every row has a clone size; where given, it reads once, few, many or a size class.

TRBD1	TRBV11-2	-	TRBJ1-1	CASSLGQGGVMNTEASF	TGTGCCAGCAGCTTAGGCCAGGGGGGAGTCATGAACACTGAGGCTTCCTTT
-	TRBV4-2	-	TRBJ2-1	CANSQNKFRTHYNEQFF	TGTGCCAACAGCCAAAATAAATTCCGGACACACTACAATGAGCAGTTCTTC
-	TRBV5-1	-	TRBJ1-1	CASRLGVIGGTEAFF	TGCGCCAGCAGGTTAGGGGTTATAGGGGGAACTGAAGCTTTCTTT
TRBD2	TRBV28	-	TRBJ2-1	CASLGAGRGYNEQFF	TGTGCCAGCCTAGGGGCCGGGAGGGGCTACAATGAGCAGTTCTTC
TRBD2	TRBV6-2/TRBV6-3	-	TRBJ2-7	CASSYYETSGRRSYEQYF	TGTGCCAGCAGTTATTATGAGACTAGCGGGAGAAGAAGTTACGAGCAGTACTTC
-	TRBV6-5	many	TRBJ1-2	CASGGVPFYGYTF	TGTGCCAGTGGCGGGGTTCCGTTCTATGGCTACACCTTC
TRBD1	TRBV29-1	-	TRBJ2-1	CSIKQGREHFF	TGCAGCATCAAACAGGGGAGAGAGCATTTCTTC
TRBD2	TRBV11-2	-	TRBJ2-3	CASSSSGSWEHF	TGTGCCAGCAGCTCTAGCGGGAGCTGGGAGCATTTT
-	TRBV4-1	-	TRBJ2-1	CASSQVDLVYYNEQLF	TGCGCCAGCAGCCAAGTCGACCTAGTTTATTACAATGAGCAGCTCTTC
-	TRBV11-2	-	TRBJ1-2	CASSFSELFLEGYTF	TGTGCCAGCAGCTTTTCCGAGCTTTTTCTCGAGGGCTACACCTTC
-	TRBV10-3	-	TRBJ2-3	CAIKPTASTNTQYF	TGTGCGATCAAACCGACAGCAAGCACAAATACGCAGTATTTT
-	TRBV7-9	-	TRBJ2-7	CASSFAMGAGEQYF	TGTGCCAGCAGCTTCGCAATGGGGGCGGGCGAGCAGTACTTC
TRBD2	TRBV11-3	-	TRBJ2-3	CASSLDLAGGPSTDTQYF	TGTGCCAGCAGCTTGGATCTAGCGGGAGGGCCCAGCACAGATACGCAATATTTT
TRBD1	TRBV11-1	-	TRBJ2-5	CANTPGTGVETRYF	TGTGCCAACACCCCTGGGACAGGGGTAGAGACCCGGTACTTC
TRBD2	TRBV5-4	-	TRBJ2-1	CTSSLGLEGYNEQFF	TGTACCAGCAGCTTGGGACTAGAAGGGTACAATGAGCAGTTCTTC
-	TRBV28	-	TRBJ2-7	CASSASLFGQYF	TGTGCCAGCAGCGCCTCCCTCTTTGGGCAGTACTTC
-	TRBV7-9	-	TRBJ2-1	CASSLIGGAYNEQFF	TGTGCCAGCAGCTTAATCGGCGGGGCCTACAATGAGCAGTTCTTC
-	TRBV12-3/TRBV12-4	few	TRBJ2-5	CASSLAGRETQCF	TGTGCCAGCAGTTTGGCGGGGAGAGAGACCCAGTGCTTC
-	TRBV5-4	-	TRBJ1-1	CASSSIQDSRGEAFF	TGTGCCAGCAGTTCGATCCAGGACAGCCGGGGTGAAGCTTTCTTT
-	TRBV6-2/TRBV6-3	many	TRBJ2-2	CASSPLRGTANTGELFF	TGTGCCAGCAGCCCCCTACGGGGGACAGCAAACACCGGGGAGCTGTTTTTT
-	TRBV30	few	TRBJ1-1	CAWSVFSGRDTEAFF	TGTGCCTGGAGTGTATTTTCAGGCCGGGACACTGAAGCTTTCTTT
-	TRBV6-1	many	TRBJ2-1	CASTKSGLLSYNEQFF	TGTGCCAGCACCAAAAGCGGACTACTCTCCTACAATGAGCAGTTCTTC
-	TRBV10-3	-	TRBJ2-7	CAISDGSHQPYDQYF	TGTGCCATCAGTGATGGCAGCCATCAACCCTACGACCAGTACTTC
-	TRBV4-3	-	TRBJ2-1	CASSRPGRPEQFF	TGCGCTAGCAGCCGCCCAGGGCGGCCCGAGCAGTTCTTC